The clone carrying this T cell receptor (beta chain) was seen just once. Antigen unknown. This record belongs to a study of cytomegalovirus exposure and HLA in healthy donors. Sequencing was performed with immunoSEQ multiplex PCR; in TCRdb, only in-frame clones are kept and a portion is missing. The sample lists approximately 54,000 clones, approximately 89% occurring once. Study results and limitations: One later analysis, an examination of the 120 or so validation repertoires, found that first-cohort TCR clusters tended to co-occur in them.

This CDR3 region has 13 residues. Losses at the gene ends were 4 bases for V and 8 bases for J; bases not matched to a gene: 6. CDR1 and CDR2 (germline): SGDLS, YYNGEE. The sample taken for sequencing was PBMCs. This rearrangement joins TRBV9 to TRBJ1-2; TRBD1 matches 9 bases. This TCR was sampled from a woman aged 18-30 years in good health and CMV-seropositive. For the CDR3, the DNA is TGTGCCAGCAGCCCTCGGACAGGGGACGGCTACACCTTC. The encoded protein is CASSPRTGDGYTF.